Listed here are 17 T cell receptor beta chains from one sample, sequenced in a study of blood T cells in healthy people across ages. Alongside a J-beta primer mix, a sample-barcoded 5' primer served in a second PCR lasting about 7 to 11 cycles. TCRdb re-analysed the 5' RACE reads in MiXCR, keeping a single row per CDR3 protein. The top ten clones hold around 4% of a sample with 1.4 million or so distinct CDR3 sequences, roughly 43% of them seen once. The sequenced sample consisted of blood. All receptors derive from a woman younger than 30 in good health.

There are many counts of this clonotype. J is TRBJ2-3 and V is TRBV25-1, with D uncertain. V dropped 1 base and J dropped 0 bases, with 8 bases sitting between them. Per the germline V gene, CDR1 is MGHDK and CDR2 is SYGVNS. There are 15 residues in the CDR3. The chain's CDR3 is CASSEWDLSTDTQYF. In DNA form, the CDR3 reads TGTGCCAGCAGTGAATGGGATCTAAGCACAGATACGCAGTATTTT.

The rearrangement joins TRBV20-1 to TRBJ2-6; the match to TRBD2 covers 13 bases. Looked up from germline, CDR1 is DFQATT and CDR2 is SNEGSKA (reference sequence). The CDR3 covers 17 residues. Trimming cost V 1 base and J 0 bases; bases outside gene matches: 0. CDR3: CSARGTSGSSGANVLTF. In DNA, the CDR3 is TGCAGTGCTAGAGGGACTAGCGGGAGCTCTGGGGCCAACGTCCTGACTTTC.

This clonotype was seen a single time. The CDR3, as DNA: TGTGCCAGCAGCTTATACGGGGCGAACACCGGGGAGCTGTTTTTT. Translating gives CASSLYGANTGELFF. The chain carries TRBV7-9 and TRBJ2-2, with D maybe TRBD2 (5 bases). Germline CDR1 and CDR2: SEHNR and FQNEAQ (reference sequence). This CDR3 is built from 15 residues. V lost 2 bases, J lost 0 bases, and 7 bases lay in between. The whole variable domain, filled in from reference TRBV7-9 and TRBJ2-2, reads DTGVSQNPRHKITKRGQNVTFRCDPISEHNRLYWYRQTLGQGPEFLTYFQNEAQLEKSRLLSDRFSAERPKGSFSTLEIQRTEQGDSAMYLCASSLYGANTGELFFGEGSRLTVL.

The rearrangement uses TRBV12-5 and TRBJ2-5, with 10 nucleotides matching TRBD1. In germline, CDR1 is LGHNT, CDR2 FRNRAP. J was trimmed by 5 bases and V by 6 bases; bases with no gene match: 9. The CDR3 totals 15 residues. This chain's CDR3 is CASGSGTGVSETQYF. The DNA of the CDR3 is TGTGCTAGTGGATCCGGGACAGGGGTGTCGGAGACCCAGTACTTC. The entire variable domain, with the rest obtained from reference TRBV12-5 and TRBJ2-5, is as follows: DARVTQTPRHKVTEMGQEVTMRCQPILGHNTVFWYRQTMMQGLELLAYFRNRAPLDDSGMPKDRFSAEMPDATLATLKIQPSEPRDSAVYFCASGSGTGVSETQYFGPGTRLLVL.

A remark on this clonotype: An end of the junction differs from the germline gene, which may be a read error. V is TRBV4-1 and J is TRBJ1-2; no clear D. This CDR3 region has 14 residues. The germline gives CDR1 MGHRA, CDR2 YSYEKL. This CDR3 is CASSHGGVSYGYTF. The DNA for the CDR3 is TGCGCCAGCAGCCACGGCGGAGTGTCCTATGGTTACACCTTC.

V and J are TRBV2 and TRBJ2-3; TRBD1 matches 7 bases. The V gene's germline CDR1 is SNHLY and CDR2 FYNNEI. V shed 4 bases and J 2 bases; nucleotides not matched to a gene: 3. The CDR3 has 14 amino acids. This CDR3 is CASSATGATDTQYF. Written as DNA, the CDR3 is TGTGCCAGCAGTGCCACAGGGGCCACAGATACGCAGTATTTT.

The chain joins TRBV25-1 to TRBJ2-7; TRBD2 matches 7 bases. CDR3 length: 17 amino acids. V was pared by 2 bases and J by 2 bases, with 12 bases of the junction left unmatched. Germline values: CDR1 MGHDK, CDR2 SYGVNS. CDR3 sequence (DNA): TGTGCCAGCAGTGAAGGGGGGGGGGTACTAGGAACCTACGAGCAGTACTTC. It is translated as CASSEGGGVLGTYEQYF.

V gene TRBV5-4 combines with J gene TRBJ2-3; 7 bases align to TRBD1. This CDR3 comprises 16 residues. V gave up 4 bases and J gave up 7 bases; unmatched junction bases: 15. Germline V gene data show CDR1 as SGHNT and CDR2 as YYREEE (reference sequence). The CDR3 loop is CASSPPTNRGSNTQYF. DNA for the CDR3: TGTGCCAGCAGCCCCCCCACCAACAGGGGCTCCAATACGCAGTATTTT.

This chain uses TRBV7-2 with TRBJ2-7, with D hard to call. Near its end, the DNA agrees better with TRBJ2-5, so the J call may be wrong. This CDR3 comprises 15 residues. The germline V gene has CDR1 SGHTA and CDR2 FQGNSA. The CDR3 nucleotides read TGTGCCAGCAGCTTATCGTTGGGGATGGATGGGACCCAGTACTTC. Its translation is CASSLSLGMDGTQYF.

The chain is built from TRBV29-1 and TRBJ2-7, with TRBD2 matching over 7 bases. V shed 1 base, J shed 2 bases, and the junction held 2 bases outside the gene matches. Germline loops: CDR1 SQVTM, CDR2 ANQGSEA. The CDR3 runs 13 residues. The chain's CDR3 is CSVEAGGTYEQYF. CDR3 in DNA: TGCAGCGTTGAAGCGGGAGGAACCTACGAGCAGTACTTC.

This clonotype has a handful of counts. The CDR3 DNA reads TGTGCCAGCAGTTTATTGAGCCCATACGAGCAGTACTTC. Its protein is CASSLLSPYEQYF. The chain employs TRBV27 and TRBJ2-7; unclear D gene. The V gene's germline CDR1 is MNHEY and CDR2 SMNVEV (reference sequence). CDR3 length: 13 residues. V lost 1 base to trimming and J lost 4 bases, with 8 bases between them.

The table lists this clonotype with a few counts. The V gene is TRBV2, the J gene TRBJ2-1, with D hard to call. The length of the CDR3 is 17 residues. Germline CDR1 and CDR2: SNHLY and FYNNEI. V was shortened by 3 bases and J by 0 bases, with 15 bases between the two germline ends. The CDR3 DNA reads TGTGCCAGCAGTGACACTCCCAGTGCTAGCTCCTACAATGAGCAGTTCTTC. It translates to CASSDTPSASSYNEQFF.

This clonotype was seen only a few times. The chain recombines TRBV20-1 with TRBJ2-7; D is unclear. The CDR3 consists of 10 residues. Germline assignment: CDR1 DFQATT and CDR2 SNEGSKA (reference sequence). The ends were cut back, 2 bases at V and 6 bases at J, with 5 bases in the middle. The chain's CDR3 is CSARPFEQYF. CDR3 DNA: TGCAGTGCTAGACCCTTCGAGCAGTACTTC.

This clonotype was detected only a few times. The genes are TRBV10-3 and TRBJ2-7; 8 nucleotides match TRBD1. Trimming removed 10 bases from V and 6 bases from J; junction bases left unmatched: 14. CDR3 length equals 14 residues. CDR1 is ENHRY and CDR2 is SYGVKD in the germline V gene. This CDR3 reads CASGQGVFLGEQYF. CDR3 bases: TGTGCCAGTGGACAGGGCGTTTTTCTAGGCGAGCAGTACTTC.

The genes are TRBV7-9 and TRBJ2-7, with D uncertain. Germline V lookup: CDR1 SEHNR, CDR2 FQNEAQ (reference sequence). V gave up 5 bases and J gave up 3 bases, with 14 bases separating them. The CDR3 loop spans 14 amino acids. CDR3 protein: CASSPFGMSYEQYF. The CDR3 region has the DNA TGTGCCAGCAGCCCTTTCGGAATGAGCTACGAGCAGTACTTC. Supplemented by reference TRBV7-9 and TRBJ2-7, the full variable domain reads DTGVSQNPRHKITKRGQNVTFRCDPISEHNRLYWYRQTLGQGPEFLTYFQNEAQLEKSRLLSDRFSAERPKGSFSTLEIQRTEQGDSAMYLCASSPFGMSYEQYFGPGTRLTVT.

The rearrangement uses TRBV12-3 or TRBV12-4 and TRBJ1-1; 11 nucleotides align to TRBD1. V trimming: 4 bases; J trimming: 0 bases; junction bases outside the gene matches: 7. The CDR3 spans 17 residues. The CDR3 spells CASSSGTGGTMNTEAFF. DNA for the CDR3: TGTGCCAGCAGTTCAGGGACAGGGGGAACCATGAACACTGAAGCTTTCTTT.

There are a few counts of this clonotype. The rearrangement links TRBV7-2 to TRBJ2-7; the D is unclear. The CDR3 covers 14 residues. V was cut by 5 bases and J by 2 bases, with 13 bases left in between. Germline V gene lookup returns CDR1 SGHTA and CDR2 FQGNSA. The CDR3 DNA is TGTGCCAGCAGCCCTAACTACGGTCCCTACGAGCAGTACTTC. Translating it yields CASSPNYGPYEQYF.